These 30 T cell receptor beta chains came from one sample sequenced in a study of T-cell memory formation after mild COVID-19 listed by TCRdb under 2021. To prepare the library, 5' RACE was applied. TCRdb shows the sequencer as Illumina NovaSeq 6000. The public reads were run again by TCRdb, first through fastp at Q25 and then through MiXCR, and only productive beta chains were kept. One record per CDR3 amino acid sequence lists the most common genes and DNA. This sample holds fewer than 300,000 distinct CDR3 sequences; approximately 19% were observed only once. The ten largest clones represent under 25% of the sample. The specimen was PBMCs or a T cell subset sorted from them (not recorded which). The receptors stem from a man aged 18 to 35 who had mild COVID-19 (a few samples of this study predate the infection). The sample titles of this study are shuffled in the database, so cell type and time point are left out; the donor was told from shared clones.

V and J are TRBV28 and TRBJ2-2; D is undetermined. The CDR3 is 14 residues long. V dropped 2 bases and J dropped 7 bases, with 11 bases sitting between them. Germline V lookup: CDR1 MDHEN, CDR2 SYDVKM. CDR3 in amino acids: CASSLLSKVGELFF. The CDR3 region has the DNA TGTGCCAGCAGTTTACTTAGCAAGGTCGGGGAGCTGTTTTTT. The full variable domain, rest sourced from reference TRBV28 and TRBJ2-2, is DVKVTQSSRYLVKRTGEKVFLECVQDMDHENMFWYRQDPGLGLRLIYFSYDVKMKEKGDIPEGYSVSREKKERFSLILESASTNQTSMYLCASSLLSKVGELFFGEGSRLTVL.

This clonotype came up a few times. The genes are TRBV12-3 or TRBV12-4 and TRBJ1-1; maybe TRBD1 (6 bases). CDR3 length equals 14 residues. The germline V and J ends were trimmed by 4 bases and 3 bases, with 12 bases remaining between them. In DNA, the CDR3 is TGTGCCAGCAGTTCGAATCAGGGGCACACTGAAGCTTTCTTT. Translation gives CASSSNQGHTEAFF.

This clonotype was detected ten times or more. This chain uses TRBV12-3 or TRBV12-4 with TRBJ2-3, with TRBD2 identical over 9 bases. There are 16 residues in the CDR3. V was pared by 4 bases and J by 4 bases, with 9 bases of the junction left unmatched. CDR3 sequence reads: CASSSQRLAEPDTQYF. The DNA of the CDR3 is TGTGCCAGCAGTTCTCAACGACTAGCGGAGCCAGATACGCAGTATTTT.

The sample holds many counts of this clonotype. The chain uses TRBV20-1 and TRBJ2-6; unclear D gene. This CDR3 has 14 amino acids. Trimming removed 5 bases at V and 0 bases at J, with 8 bases between. From germline, CDR1 is DFQATT and CDR2 SNEGSKA (reference sequence). CDR3 in amino acids: CSARKGSGANVLTF. In nucleotides, the CDR3 is TGCAGTGCTCGCAAGGGCTCTGGGGCCAACGTCCTGACTTTC.

The rearrangement uses TRBV12-5 and TRBJ2-1, with 8 bases fitting TRBD1. V lost 4 bases, J lost 8 bases, and 4 bases stayed unmatched. Looked up from germline, CDR1 is LGHNT and CDR2 is FRNRAP. This CDR3 is built from 13 residues. CDR3 bases: TGTGCTAGTGGTTCCGGCAGGGGGCATGAGCAGTTCTTC. Protein product: CASGSGRGHEQFF.

V is TRBV30 and J is TRBJ1-2; 9 nucleotides align to TRBD1. V dropped 2 bases and J dropped 5; count of bases not matched to a gene: 9. The CDR3 contains 15 residues. Germline V gives CDR1 GTSNPN, CDR2 SVGIG (reference sequence). CDR3 DNA sequence: TGTGCCTGGAGTTTGACGACAGGGGGGGTTTATGGCTACACCTTC. Translated: CAWSLTTGGVYGYTF.

The V and J genes are TRBV29-1 and TRBJ2-3, with D unclear. The germline gives CDR1 SQVTM, CDR2 ANQGSEA. V lost 4 bases, J lost 0 bases, and 11 bases lay in between. This CDR3 has 14 amino acids. CDR3 sequence: CSVASRISTDTQYF. CDR3 nucleotides: TGCAGCGTTGCTTCTCGAATCAGCACAGATACGCAGTATTTT.

This clonotype has just a few counts. The genes are TRBV14 and TRBJ2-5; TRBD2 aligns across 7 bases. This CDR3 region has 18 residues. The V gene end was trimmed by 1 base and the J gene end by 0 bases; junction bases not matched to a gene: 11. Germline V gives CDR1 SGHDN, CDR2 FVKESK. CDR3 sequence (DNA): TGTGCCAGCAGCCAAGGGAGCCGAGCGGGGTATTACCAAGAGACCCAGTACTTC. Amino acid sequence: CASSQGSRAGYYQETQYF.

The chain is built from TRBV29-1 and TRBJ2-3; 9 bases align to TRBD2. The CDR3 contains 14 residues. CDR1 and CDR2 (germline): SQVTM, ANQGSEA. J was trimmed by 4 bases and V by 4 bases; bases with no gene match: 6. CDR3 in DNA: TGCAGCGTTGTTTTGACTAGCGGCTCAGATACGCAGTATTTT. As protein: CSVVLTSGSDTQYF.

This clonotype was picked up a small number of times. The genes are TRBV4-1 and TRBJ1-2; 12 bases agree with TRBD1. The CDR3 is 14 residues long. The V and J ends lost 3 bases and 8 bases, in that order; junction bases with no gene match: 4. Germline values: CDR1 MGHRA, CDR2 YSYEKL. The CDR3 loop is CASSQAGTGGGYTF. DNA for the CDR3: TGCGCCAGCAGCCAGGCCGGGACAGGGGGCGGCTACACCTTC.

The gene calls are TRBV5-1 and TRBJ2-5; 10 nucleotides line up with TRBD2. The V segment lost 3 bases and the J segment 2 bases; nucleotides outside the gene matches: 7. The CDR3 is 16 residues long. The germline V gene encodes CDR1 SGHRS and CDR2 YFSETQ. In DNA, the CDR3 is TGCGCCAGCAGCTCCACCACTAGCGGGGCACAAGAGACCCAGTACTTC. Its protein is CASSSTTSGAQETQYF.

This clonotype appeared many times. This chain joins TRBV5-1 and TRBJ2-3; D is perhaps TRBD2 (5 bases). Trimming shortened V by 0 bases and J by 2 bases, and 7 bases separated the two germline ends. This CDR3 comprises 14 residues. Germline assignment: CDR1 SGHRS and CDR2 YFSETQ. CDR3 protein: CASSLGGSTDTQYF. The CDR3 nucleotides are TGCGCCAGCAGCTTGGGCGGGTCCACAGATACGCAGTATTTT. Full variable domain (remainder filled in from reference TRBV5-1 and TRBJ2-3): KAGVTQTPRYLIKTRGQQVTLSCSPISGHRSVSWYQQTPGQGLQFLFEYFSETQRNKGNFPGRFSGRQFSNSRSEMNVSTLELGDSALYLCASSLGGSTDTQYFGPGTRLTVL.

The chain is built from TRBV7-9 and TRBJ1-2, with D unresolved. Germline V gene sequence: CDR1 SEHNR, CDR2 FQNEAQ (reference sequence). V was shortened by 6 bases and J by 2 bases, with 13 bases between the two germline ends. CDR3 length: 14 residues. DNA for the CDR3: TGTGCCAGCAGTCCAAGAAACGGGAACTATGGCTACACCTTC. Encoded protein: CASSPRNGNYGYTF. Looking up the rest from reference TRBV7-9 and TRBJ1-2 gives the full variable domain: DTGVSQNPRHKITKRGQNVTFRCDPISEHNRLYWYRQTLGQGPEFLTYFQNEAQLEKSRLLSDRFSAERPKGSFSTLEIQRTEQGDSAMYLCASSPRNGNYGYTFGSGTRLTVV.

This sequence joins TRBV7-9 and TRBJ2-7; D may correspond to TRBD1 or TRBD2 (5 bases each). Germline V gives CDR1 SEHNR, CDR2 FQNEAQ (reference sequence). This CDR3 has 17 amino acids. The germline V and J ends were trimmed by 1 base and 0 bases, with 16 bases remaining between them. The CDR3 bases are TGTGCCAGCAGCTTAGACTCCCCGGGGCGTCCCTCCTACGAGCAGTACTTC. Residues: CASSLDSPGRPSYEQYF.

This rearrangement joins TRBV29-1 to TRBJ1-5; D gene ambiguous. Trimming took 0 bases from V and 3 from J, leaving 6 bases between them. Per the germline V gene, CDR1 is SQVTM and CDR2 is ANQGSEA. This CDR3 has 13 residues. CDR3 protein: CSVEDGSNQPQHF. The CDR3 bases are TGCAGCGTTGAAGATGGGTCCAATCAGCCCCAGCATTTT.

This clonotype was detected a few times. This chain links TRBV4-2 with TRBJ1-4; 8 bases line up with TRBD1. V trimming: 4 bases; J trimming: 8 bases; junction bases outside the gene matches: 12. The germline gives CDR1 LGHNA, CDR2 YNFKEQ. This CDR3 region has 16 residues. CDR3 bases: TGTGCCAGCAGCCTAGTAGGTCGACGACAGGGGGAAAAACTGTTTTTT. Its protein product is CASSLVGRRQGEKLFF.

This clonotype showed up just a few times. V usage is TRBV20-1 and J usage is TRBJ2-3, with D unclear. The germline CDR1 and CDR2 sequences are DFQATT and SNEGSKA (reference sequence). The CDR3 runs 13 residues. Trimming took off 3 bases at V and 4 bases at J, with 11 bases between the two ends. CDR3: CSASGLGADTQYF. CDR3 DNA: TGCAGTGCTAGCGGGCTAGGTGCAGATACGCAGTATTTT.

This clonotype has a count of ten or more. CDR3 DNA sequence: TGCGCCAGCAGCTTCGGGACTAGCGGAGGTAGCACAGATACGCAGTATTTT. It yields the protein CASSFGTSGGSTDTQYF. J is TRBJ2-3 and V is TRBV5-1; TRBD2 aligns across 11 bases. CDR3 length: 17 amino acids. V was clipped by 2 bases and J by 0 bases; unmatched bases: 5. Germline CDR1 SGHRS, CDR2 YFSETQ.

This clonotype was observed many times. The chain employs TRBV20-1 and TRBJ2-3; possible D gene TRBD2, 5 bases. Germline V lookup: CDR1 DFQATT, CDR2 SNEGSKA (reference sequence). The CDR3 has 13 residues. The V end was cut by 1 base, the J end by 3 bases, with 8 bases between. The CDR3 sequence is CSARVPGTDTQYF. CDR3 in DNA: TGCAGTGCTAGAGTCCCGGGGACAGATACGCAGTATTTT.

This clonotype occurred a few times. The V gene is TRBV6-2 or TRBV6-3, the J gene TRBJ2-5; 11 bases map to TRBD2. From germline, CDR1 is MNHEY and CDR2 SVGEGT. This CDR3 region has 15 residues. The junction had 4 bases not matched to a gene; V was cut back by 2 bases and J by 5 bases. The CDR3 DNA is TGTGCCAGCAGTTACCGACTAGCGGGGTTGGAGACCCAGTACTTC. As protein: CASSYRLAGLETQYF.

This chain uses TRBV9 with TRBJ2-3, with D possibly being TRBD2 (5 bases). V shed 4 bases and J shed 6 bases, with 9 bases lying between them. The CDR3 length is 12 residues. Looked up from germline, CDR1 is SGDLS and CDR2 is YYNGEE. In DNA form, the CDR3 reads TGTGCCAGCAGCAAAGGGAGTGATACGCAGTATTTT. Amino acid sequence: CASSKGSDTQYF.

J is TRBJ1-1 and V is TRBV7-8, with D possibly being TRBD1 (5 bases). The CDR3 contains 14 residues. Trimming cost V 10 bases and J 2 bases, with 17 bases left between them. Germline-derived CDR1 and CDR2 are SGHVS and FQNEAQ. The CDR3 nucleotides read TGTGCCACGGCCCCGGGACGGCTAAACACTGAAGCTTTCTTT. Protein: CATAPGRLNTEAFF.

This clonotype has just a few counts. This chain uses TRBV6-1 with TRBJ1-5; TRBD1 is a possible D gene (6 bases). There are 10 residues in the CDR3. CDR1 and CDR2 (germline): MNHNS, SASEGT. The chain's CDR3 is CSVEGGPQHF. The DNA for the CDR3 is TGTTCTGTAGAAGGGGGGCCCCAGCATTTT.

V gene TRBV5-6 combines with J gene TRBJ1-1; 11 nucleotides match TRBD1. The CDR3 has 15 residues. Germline V gene lookup returns CDR1 SGHDT and CDR2 YYEEEE. Trimming took 5 bases from V and 4 from J; bases not matched to a gene: 7. The CDR3 region has the DNA TGTGCCAGCAGATTCACCGGGACAGGGGGCACTGAAGCTTTCTTT. Its translation is CASRFTGTGGTEAFF. The full variable domain, with the rest looked up from reference TRBV5-6 and TRBJ1-1, is DAGVTQSPTHLIKTRGQQVTLRCSPKSGHDTVSWYQQALGQGPQFIFQYYEEEERQRGNFPDRFSGHQFPNYSSELNVNALLLGDSALYLCASRFTGTGGTEAFFGQGTRLTVV.

The chain couples TRBV7-3 to TRBJ2-1, with TRBD1 as a possible D gene (6 bases). The V and J ends lost 2 bases and 0 bases respectively, with 8 bases between them. The CDR3 totals 15 residues. In germline, CDR1 is SGHTA, CDR2 FQGTGA. CDR3 coding DNA: TGTGCCAGCAGCTTACAGGACAGCTCCTACAATGAGCAGTTCTTC. Protein product: CASSLQDSSYNEQFF.

The V gene is TRBV4-2, the J gene TRBJ1-5, with unresolved D. This CDR3 is 14 amino acids long. Germline V gene lookup returns CDR1 LGHNA and CDR2 YNFKEQ. Deletions cut 4 bases from V and 2 bases from J, with 9 bases between. The CDR3: CASSRQDGNQPQHF. Written as DNA, the CDR3 is TGTGCCAGCAGCCGCCAGGACGGCAATCAGCCCCAGCATTTT.

CDR3 residues: CASSSPDRTAGTFF. The DNA for the CDR3 is TGTGCCAGCAGCTCCCCGGACAGGACCGCCGGAACTTTCTTT. The chain carries TRBV7-9 and TRBJ1-1; 7 nucleotides agree with TRBD1. CDR1 and CDR2 from the germline V gene are SEHNR and FQNEAQ (reference sequence). This CDR3 is 14 amino acids long. Trimming took 4 bases from V and 12 from J; bases not matched to a gene: 14.

This clonotype was observed a few times. The V gene is TRBV20-1, the J gene TRBJ2-2, with a possible D match to TRBD2 (5 bases). The CDR3 spans 15 residues. Germline CDR1 and CDR2: DFQATT and SNEGSKA (reference sequence). V lost 1 base and J 7 bases, leaving 16 bases between the germline ends. The CDR3 DNA reads as TGCAGTGCTAGAGTACGAGACTATGGAGGCGGGGAGCTGTTTTTT. Translated, it gives CSARVRDYGGGELFF.

The V call is TRBV5-1, the J call TRBJ2-1, with 8 bases fitting TRBD1. Trimming removed 1 base from V and 10 bases from J; junction bases left unmatched: 7. Germline V gene sequence: CDR1 SGHRS, CDR2 YFSETQ. The CDR3 is made up of 14 amino acids. This CDR3 reads CASSLYQGAREQFF. For the CDR3, the DNA is TGCGCCAGCAGCTTGTACCAGGGGGCAAGGGAGCAGTTCTTC.

The V call is TRBV5-1, the J call TRBJ2-7, with 11 nucleotides matching TRBD2. Germline loops: CDR1 SGHRS, CDR2 YFSETQ. The CDR3 totals 18 residues. Unmatched junction bases numbered 10, after V lost 0 bases and J lost 2 bases. This CDR3 reads CASSLVVLAGGKTYEQYF. The CDR3 coding sequence is TGCGCCAGCAGCTTGGTTGTCCTAGCGGGGGGAAAAACCTACGAGCAGTACTTC.